The rows below give T cell receptor beta chains drawn from one sample of a study of CD8 T cells in Susac syndrome. TCRdb processed the immunoSEQ multiplex PCR reads anew with MiXCR; each CDR3 protein has one entry. The data hold under 300,000 distinct CDR3 sequences, with 96% observed a single time. Material: CD4+ T cells from PBMCs. Source of these receptors: a human donor with Susac syndrome. CDR3s include the opening cysteine and the closing phenylalanine or tryptophan. D genes are given only for firm matches. A clone size is listed for some rows: how often the clone was seen (once, few, many), or a class if it is expanded.

once	TRBD2	TRBJ2-5	TRBV5-1	CASSLAGTSRETQYF	TGCGCCAGCAGCTTAGCCGGGACTAGTCGAGAGACCCAGTACTTC
.	.	TRBJ2-3	TRBV20-1	CSAYPGRKSVDTQYF	TGCAGTGCTTACCCGGGACGCAAGTCGGTTGATACGCAGTATTTT
.	.	TRBJ2-5	TRBV19	CASSIASVAGETQYF	TGTGCCAGTAGTATCGCATCGGTGGCGGGGGAGACCCAGTACTTC
.	TRBD2	TRBJ2-7	TRBV3-1	CASSQPGLRGEQYF	TGTGCCAGCAGCCAACCGGGACTACGGGGGGAGCAGTACTTC
.	.	TRBJ2-7	TRBV29-1	CSVIRTLSYEQYF	TGCAGCGTTATCAGGACGCTCTCCTACGAGCAGTACTTC
.	.	TRBJ2-5	TRBV18	CASSPRGSQETQYF	TGTGCCAGCTCACCCCGTGGTAGCCAAGAGACCCAGTACTTC
.	.	TRBJ1-1	TRBV18	CASSLTGGMNTEAFF	TGTGCCAGCTCACTGACAGGTGGGATGAACACTGAAGCTTTCTTT
.	.	TRBJ2-4	TRBV29-1	CSVGGRAKNIQYF	TGCAGCGTTGGGGGCCGAGCCAAAAACATTCAGTACTTC
.	.	TRBJ1-1	TRBV19	CASSINRISGNTEAFF	TGTGCCAGTAGTATTAACCGGATCTCGGGGAACACTGAAGCTTTCTTT
.	.	TRBJ2-1	TRBV29-1	CSVLPGLGSYNEQFF	TGCAGCGTGCTCCCGGGACTGGGCTCCTACAATGAGCAGTTCTTC
.	.	TRBJ1-2	TRBV5-1	CASSSLGGDYGYTF	TGCGCCAGCAGCTCCCTAGGGGGAGACTATGGCTACACCTTC
.	.	TRBJ2-7	TRBV7-3	CASSPSRDSPYEQYF	TGTGCCAGCAGCCCGAGCCGGGACTCTCCCTACGAGCAGTACTTC
.	TRBD1	TRBJ2-7	TRBV20-1	CSAETGVEQYF	TGCAGTGCTGAGACAGGGGTCGAGCAGTACTTC
.	.	TRBJ2-7	TRBV29-1	CSVPGGTRMGYEQYF	TGCAGCGTTCCCGGCGGGACTCGGATGGGCTACGAGCAGTACTTC
.	.	TRBJ1-5	TRBV30	CAWSVQRNQPQHF	TGTGCCTGGAGTGTACAGAGAAATCAGCCCCAGCATTTT
.	.	TRBJ2-6	TRBV3-1	CASSQAIQPGANVLTF	TGTGCCAGCAGCCAAGCGATCCAACCTGGGGCCAACGTCCTGACTTTC
.	.	TRBJ1-2	TRBV6-5	CASSSFGGEANYGYTF	TGTGCCAGCAGTTCCTTTGGAGGAGAAGCTAACTATGGCTACACTTTC
.	.	TRBJ2-2	TRBV5-4	CASSQALGTTGELFF	TGTGCCAGCAGCCAGGCCCTTGGGACCACCGGGGAGCTGTTTTTT
.	TRBD1	TRBJ2-7	TRBV30	CAGNRDRGRGSYEQYF	TGTGCCGGAAACCGGGACAGGGGACGGGGCTCCTACGAGCAGTACTTC
.	TRBD1	TRBJ1-4	TRBV5-1	CASSPTDRSEKLFF	TGCGCCAGCAGCCCCACGGACAGGTCTGAAAAACTGTTTTTT
.	TRBD1	TRBJ1-4	TRBV30	CAWSVRDRIFF	TGTGCCTGGAGTGTCCGGGACAGGATATTTTTT
once	.	TRBJ1-5	TRBV19	CASSIVQGWSNQPQHF	TGTGCCAGTAGTATAGTCCAGGGCTGGAGCAATCAGCCCCAGCATTTT
.	.	TRBJ2-7	TRBV28	CASIGLSYEQYF	TGTGCCAGCATTGGCTTGTCCTACGAGCAGTACTTC
.	.	TRBJ2-3	TRBV15	CATSRDLAGTDTQYF	TGTGCCACCAGCAGAGATCTCGCGGGAACAGATACGCAGTATTTT
.	.	TRBJ1-2	TRBV9	CASSAQVPKSGGYTF	TGTGCCAGCAGCGCCCAGGTTCCGAAGTCTGGGGGCTACACCTTC
.	.	TRBJ1-1	TRBV25-1	CASSEYGLRGAFF	TGTGCCAGCAGTGAATATGGCTTACGGGGAGCTTTCTTT
.	TRBD2	TRBJ2-3	TRBV12-3/TRBV12-4	CASSLSSGSRGSTQYF	TGTGCCAGCAGTTTATCTAGCGGGAGTAGGGGTAGTACGCAGTATTTT
.	.	TRBJ1-2	TRBV29-1	CSVLMGLPNYGHTF	TGCAGCGTTTTAATGGGACTCCCTAACTATGGCCACACCTTC
.	.	TRBJ1-1	TRBV27	CASSLYRSGEAFF	TGTGCCAGCAGTTTATACAGGTCCGGTGAAGCTTTCTTT
.	.	TRBJ1-1	TRBV4-2	CASSQAGGRNTEAFF	TGTGCCAGCAGCCAAGCTGGGGGCAGGAACACTGAAGCTTTCTTT
.	.	TRBJ1-5	TRBV20-1	CSARDSPRQPQHF	TGCAGTGCTAGAGATTCCCCCAGGCAGCCCCAGCATTTT
once	TRBD1	TRBJ2-2	TRBV3-1	CASRRTGTNTGELFF	TGTGCCAGCCGAAGGACAGGGACGAACACCGGGGAGCTGTTTTTT
.	TRBD1	TRBJ1-1	TRBV7-9	CASTHGRGRRGDTEAFF	TGTGCCAGCACTCATGGCAGGGGGCGTCGAGGGGACACTGAAGCTTTCTTT
.	TRBD1	TRBJ2-1	TRBV19	CASSQGASYNEQFF	TGTGCCAGTAGTCAGGGGGCCTCCTACAATGAGCAGTTCTTC
.	.	TRBJ2-2	TRBV21-1	CASSTKGHPILGSGELFF	TGTGCCAGCAGCACAAAGGGACACCCCATTTTGGGTTCCGGGGAGCTGTTTTTT
.	TRBD2	TRBJ2-1	TRBV29-1	CSVEAAGGDYNEQFF	TGCAGCGTTGAAGCTGCGGGAGGGGACTACAATGAGCAGTTCTTC
.	TRBD2	TRBJ2-3	TRBV4-1	CASSPTNPGLVTSTQYF	TGCGCCAGCAGCCCAACAAATCCGGGACTAGTTACGTCTACGCAGTATTTT
.	TRBD1	TRBJ2-1	TRBV3-1	CASSQPGQSYEQFF	TGTGCCAGCAGCCAACCGGGACAGAGTTATGAGCAGTTCTTC
.	.	TRBJ2-4	TRBV27	CASNQQGTNIQYF	TGTGCCAGCAACCAACAGGGTACCAACATTCAGTACTTC
.	.	TRBJ1-1	TRBV29-1	CSVDQAGDNTEAFF	TGCAGCGTTGATCAGGCAGGGGACAACACTGAAGCTTTCTTT
.	TRBD1	TRBJ2-4	TRBV5-8	CASSGGQAMNIQYF	TGTGCCAGCAGCGGGGGACAGGCAATGAACATTCAGTACTTC